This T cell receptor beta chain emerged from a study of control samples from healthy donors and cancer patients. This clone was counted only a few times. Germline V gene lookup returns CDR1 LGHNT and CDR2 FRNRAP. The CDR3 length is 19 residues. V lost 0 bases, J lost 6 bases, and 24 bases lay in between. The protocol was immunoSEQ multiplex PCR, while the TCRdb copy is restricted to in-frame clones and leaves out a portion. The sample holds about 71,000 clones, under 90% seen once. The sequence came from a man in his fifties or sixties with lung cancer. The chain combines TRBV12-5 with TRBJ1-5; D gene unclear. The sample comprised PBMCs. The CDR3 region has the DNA TGTGCTAGTGGTTTGGTACCCGACGGGAACCCTATAGGAGCTCAGCCCCAGCATTTT. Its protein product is CASGLVPDGNPIGAQPQHF.